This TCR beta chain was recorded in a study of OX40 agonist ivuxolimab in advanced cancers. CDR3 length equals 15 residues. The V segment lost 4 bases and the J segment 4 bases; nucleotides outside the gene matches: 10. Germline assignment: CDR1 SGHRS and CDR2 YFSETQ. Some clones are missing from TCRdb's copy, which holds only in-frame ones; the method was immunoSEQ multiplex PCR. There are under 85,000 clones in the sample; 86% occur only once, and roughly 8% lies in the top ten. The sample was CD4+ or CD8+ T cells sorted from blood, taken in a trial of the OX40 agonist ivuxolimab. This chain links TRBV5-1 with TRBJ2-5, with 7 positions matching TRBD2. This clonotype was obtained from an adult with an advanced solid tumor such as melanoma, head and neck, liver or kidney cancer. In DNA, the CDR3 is TGCGCCAGCAGCGTGAGCGGGATGTCTGGAGAGACCCAGTACTTC. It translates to CASSVSGMSGETQYF.